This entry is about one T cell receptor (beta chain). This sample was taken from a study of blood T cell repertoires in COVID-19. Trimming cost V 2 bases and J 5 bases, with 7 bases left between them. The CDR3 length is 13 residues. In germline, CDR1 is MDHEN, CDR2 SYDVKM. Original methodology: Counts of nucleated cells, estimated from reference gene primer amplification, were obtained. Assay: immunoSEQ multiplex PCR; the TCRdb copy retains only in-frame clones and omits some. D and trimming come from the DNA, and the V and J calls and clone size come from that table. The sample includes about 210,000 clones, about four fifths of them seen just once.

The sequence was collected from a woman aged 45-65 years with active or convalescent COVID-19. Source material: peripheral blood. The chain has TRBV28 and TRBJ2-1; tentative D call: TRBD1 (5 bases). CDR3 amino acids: CASSLKGNNEQFF. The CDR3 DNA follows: TGTGCCAGCAGTTTAAAGGGGAACAATGAGCAGTTCTTC.